These 32 T cell receptor beta chains share one sample of origin, sequenced in a study of T cell changes during pregnancy in multiple sclerosis. Here immunoSEQ multiplex PCR was the method, and the copy in TCRdb shows in-frame clones only, minus some. Of roughly 55,000 clones in the sample, about nine tenths were seen once. This specimen was CD4+ T cells from peripheral blood mononuclear cells, taken after pregnancy. The receptor source for this set is a female donor in good health, enrolled as a control in a pregnancy study.

This clone was found a few times. The V call is TRBV19, the J call TRBJ1-5; 9 nucleotides agree with TRBD1. In germline, CDR1 is LNHDA, CDR2 SQIVND (reference sequence). The CDR3 has 15 amino acids. With 6 bases clipped from V and 5 bases from J, the junction kept 8 bases outside the gene matches. The CDR3 sequence is CASRRTGASDQPQHF. CDR3 coding DNA: TGTGCCAGTAGGAGGACAGGGGCAAGTGATCAGCCCCAGCATTTT.

This chain connects TRBV19 to TRBJ2-7; D is possibly TRBD1 (6 bases). Trimming cost V 5 bases and J 0 bases, with 11 bases left between them. The CDR3 loop spans 14 amino acids. Germline V CDR1 and CDR2: LNHDA, SQIVND (reference sequence). CDR3 in amino acids: CASSSTGTSYEQYF. The CDR3 DNA is TGTGCCAGTAGTTCAACAGGGACCTCCTACGAGCAGTACTTC. Looking up the rest from reference TRBV19 and TRBJ2-7 gives the full variable domain: DGGITQSPKYLFRKEGQNVTLSCEQNLNHDAMYWYRQDPGQGLRLIYYSQIVNDFQKGDIAEGYSVSREKKESFPLTVTSAQKNPTAFYLCASSSTGTSYEQYFGPGTRLTVT.

The CDR3 loop is CASSSLTGDPYEQYF. The CDR3 DNA sequence: TGTGCCAGCAGCTCGCTCACAGGGGATCCCTACGAGCAGTACTTC. The chain uses TRBV5-6 and TRBJ2-7; 7 nucleotides line up with TRBD1. CDR1 and CDR2 (germline): SGHDT, YYEEEE. This CDR3 is built from 15 residues. Trimming at V came to 3 bases and at J to 2 bases, leaving 8 bases not matched to a gene.

The chain links TRBV5-1 to TRBJ2-4; D gene unclear. CDR1 SGHRS and CDR2 YFSETQ come from the germline V gene. The germline V and J ends were trimmed by 0 bases and 5 bases, with 6 bases remaining between them. This CDR3 comprises 13 residues. This CDR3 reads CASSLVSQNIQYF. The CDR3 coding sequence is TGCGCCAGCAGCTTGGTATCCCAAAACATTCAGTACTTC.

The CDR3 region is CASRGGTDTQYF. The CDR3 DNA is TGTGCCAGCAGGGGCGGCACAGATACGCAGTATTTT. The chain combines TRBV11-3 with TRBJ2-3; the D is unclear. Trimming stripped 6 bases from V and 1 base from J, with 5 bases between. This CDR3 region has 12 residues. Germline lookup yields CDR1 SGHNT and CDR2 YENEEA.

This chain links TRBV4-3 with TRBJ2-2; TRBD2 agrees at 7 bases. V lost 4 bases and J lost 4; bases outside the gene matches: 9. This CDR3 has 16 amino acids. Germline-derived CDR1 and CDR2 are LGHNA and YSLEER. The DNA of the CDR3 is TGCGCCAGCAGCCCCCCACAGCGGGGATCCACCGGGGAGCTGTTTTTT. Translated: CASSPPQRGSTGELFF.

The V and J genes are TRBV2 and TRBJ2-5; TRBD2 agrees at 13 bases. Germline CDR1 and CDR2: SNHLY and FYNNEI. The CDR3 spans 16 residues. The V gene end was trimmed by 1 base and the J gene end by 1 base; junction bases not matched to a gene: 0. This CDR3 is CASSEGTSGGQETQYF. CDR3 nucleotides: TGTGCCAGCAGTGAAGGGACTAGCGGGGGCCAAGAGACCCAGTACTTC.

The chain is built from TRBV7-8 and TRBJ2-1; TRBD1 matches at 10 bases. The length of the CDR3 is 15 residues. J lost 14 bases, V lost 6 bases, and 16 bases had no gene match. The germline gives CDR1 SGHVS, CDR2 FQNEAQ. The CDR3 spells CASSETSGTGVREFF. CDR3 DNA: TGTGCCAGCAGTGAGACCTCCGGGACAGGGGTCCGGGAGTTCTTC.

The rearrangement links TRBV6-1 to TRBJ2-7; tentatively, D is TRBD1 (5 bases). The CDR3 has 12 amino acids. In germline, CDR1 is MNHNS, CDR2 SASEGT. V was pared by 7 bases and J by 5 bases, with 12 bases between. CDR3 residues: CASTTGGDEQYF. As DNA, the CDR3 is TGTGCCAGCACTACAGGCGGCGACGAGCAGTACTTC.

This clone was seen only once. This chain links TRBV7-9 with TRBJ2-2, with 9 nucleotides matching TRBD2. Germline V lookup: CDR1 SEHNR, CDR2 FQNEAQ (reference sequence). The length of the CDR3 is 14 residues. J lost 2 bases, V lost 10 bases, and 5 bases had no gene match. The CDR3 sequence is CAIPTSGNTGELFF. CDR3 DNA: TGTGCCATCCCGACTAGCGGCAACACCGGGGAGCTGTTTTTT.

The chain has TRBV6-5 and TRBJ1-1; D may be TRBD1 (5 bases). Between the trimmed V and J ends, which lost 8 bases and 10 bases, there was a span of 11 bases. Germline V lookup: CDR1 MNHEY, CDR2 SVGAGI. CDR3 length: 10 residues. The CDR3 sequence is CASLRELAFF. In DNA, the CDR3 is TGTGCCAGCCTCAGGGAACTAGCTTTCTTT.

The rearrangement links TRBV4-3 to TRBJ2-5, with 8 positions matching TRBD2. V was clipped by 1 base and J by 5 bases; unmatched bases: 12. The CDR3 runs to 17 residues. CDR1 and CDR2 from the germline V gene are LGHNA and YSLEER. CDR3 nucleotides: TGCGCCAGCAGCCAAGGAGCCGGGGGGGCCAACGTGGAGACCCAGTACTTC. It codes for CASSQGAGGANVETQYF.

The rearrangement joins TRBV2 to TRBJ2-3; a possible D gene is TRBD1 (5 bases). From germline, CDR1 is SNHLY and CDR2 FYNNEI. The germline V and J ends were trimmed by 4 bases and 4 bases, with 9 bases remaining between them. The CDR3 is 13 residues long. DNA of the CDR3: TGTGCCAGCAGTGGATCGACAGCAGATACGCAGTATTTT. As protein: CASSGSTADTQYF.

The V and J genes are TRBV10-3 and TRBJ2-3, with a tentative D call TRBD2 (6 bases). Germline CDR1 ENHRY, CDR2 SYGVKD. The CDR3 is 14 residues long. Trimming took off 9 bases at V and 6 bases at J, with 19 bases between the two ends. CDR3 protein: CAIRGVLAADTQYF. DNA of the CDR3: TGTGCCATACGAGGGGTACTAGCTGCTGATACGCAGTATTTT.

The chain couples TRBV6-4 to TRBJ2-3, with TRBD2 identical over 13 bases. Trimming took 6 bases from V and 2 from J; bases not matched to a gene: 5. The CDR3 is 16 residues long. Germline V gives CDR1 MRHNA, CDR2 SNTAGT. The CDR3 DNA reads TGTGCCAGCAGCGCGACTAGCGGGGGGCCCACAGATACGCAGTATTTT. It yields the protein CASSATSGGPTDTQYF.

V usage is TRBV25-1 and J usage is TRBJ1-4; possibly TRBD1 for D (6 bases). Germline V gene sequence: CDR1 MGHDK, CDR2 SYGVNS. The CDR3 extends over 16 amino acids. With 3 bases removed from V and 7 bases from J, the gap between germline ends came to 18 bases. In DNA, the CDR3 is TGTGCCAGCAGTGAGGCTCGCCAGGGGTTTGGTGAAAAACTGTTTTTT. This gives the protein CASSEARQGFGEKLFF.

This chain joins TRBV7-3 and TRBJ1-6, with 9 positions matching TRBD1. There are 18 residues in the CDR3. V gave up 2 bases and J gave up 9 bases; unmatched junction bases: 14. Looked up from germline, CDR1 is SGHTA and CDR2 is FQGTGA. CDR3 DNA: TGTGCCAGCAGCTTATGGGGGGCCGGGACAGGGAAAAGTTCACCCCTCCACTTT. Translating it yields CASSLWGAGTGKSSPLHF.

V and J are TRBV9 and TRBJ1-2, with 7 nucleotides matching TRBD1. The CDR3 length is 14 residues. Germline V gene sequence: CDR1 SGDLS, CDR2 YYNGEE. V gave up 5 bases and J gave up 4 bases; unmatched junction bases: 8. Here the CDR3 reads CASRKQGVLYGYTF. The CDR3 region has the DNA TGTGCCAGCAGGAAGCAGGGGGTTCTCTATGGCTACACCTTC.

The chain uses TRBV4-3 and TRBJ1-1; D may be TRBD1 (5 bases). Germline V CDR1 and CDR2: LGHNA, YSLEER. V was pared by 4 bases and J by 2 bases, with 17 bases between. The CDR3 sequence is 16 residues long. The CDR3 DNA is TGCGCCAGCAGCCTCTTCTTCCAGGGAGGAAACACTGAAGCTTTCTTT. Protein product: CASSLFFQGGNTEAFF.

The genes are TRBV9 and TRBJ2-5; 11 bases fit TRBD2. The CDR3 is made up of 16 amino acids. V was pared by 1 base and J by 5 bases, with 7 bases of the junction left unmatched. Germline V gene data show CDR1 as SGDLS and CDR2 as YYNGEE. CDR3 protein: CASSVTSGGYLETQYF. CDR3 sequence (DNA): TGTGCCAGCAGCGTAACTAGCGGGGGCTACCTGGAGACCCAGTACTTC.

V usage is TRBV7-2 and J usage is TRBJ2-5, with TRBD2 as a possible D gene (7 bases). This CDR3 has 16 residues. Germline CDR1 reads SGHTA; CDR2 reads FQGNSA. Deletions cut 0 bases from V and 1 base from J, with 12 bases between. CDR3 residues: CASSLARGAAQETQYF. The DNA of the CDR3 is TGTGCCAGCAGCTTAGCACGGGGGGCGGCCCAAGAGACCCAGTACTTC.

The chain combines TRBV7-2 with TRBJ1-2; D remains ambiguous. V was cut by 1 base and J by 2 bases, with 5 bases left in between. Germline-derived CDR1 and CDR2 are SGHTA and FQGNSA. The CDR3 is 13 amino acids. CDR3 region: CASSLELNYGYTF. In DNA, the CDR3 is TGTGCCAGCAGCTTAGAACTGAACTATGGCTACACCTTC.

The chain joins TRBV11-2 to TRBJ2-7; 8 nucleotides align to TRBD2. This CDR3 spans 15 amino acids. V lost 4 bases to trimming and J lost 3 bases; unmatched junction nucleotides: 8. From germline, CDR1 is SGHAT and CDR2 FQNNGV. The CDR3 DNA reads TGTGCCAGCAGCTCCGAGCGGGGGCCTCTCTACGAGCAGTACTTC. Encoded protein: CASSSERGPLYEQYF.

The chain links TRBV11-3 to TRBJ2-3; tentative D call: TRBD2 (5 bases). This CDR3 contains 14 residues. Germline V lookup: CDR1 SGHNT, CDR2 YENEEA. V lost 5 bases to trimming and J lost 1 base, with 10 bases between them. The CDR3: CASSEDGGTDTQYF. DNA of the CDR3: TGTGCCAGCAGCGAGGACGGGGGCACAGATACGCAGTATTTT.

The rearrangement joins TRBV5-6 to TRBJ1-4; TRBD1 might be the D (5 bases). Trimming took off 4 bases at V and 8 bases at J, with 18 bases between the two ends. In germline, CDR1 is SGHDT, CDR2 YYEEEE. The CDR3 contains 15 residues. The CDR3: CASSPVGGFGEKLFF. In DNA form, the CDR3 reads TGTGCCAGCAGCCCCGTTGGGGGGTTCGGAGAAAAACTGTTTTTT.

The chain links TRBV2 to TRBJ2-1, with TRBD1 matching 7 bases. The CDR3 loop spans 15 amino acids. The germline gives CDR1 SNHLY, CDR2 FYNNEI. The J segment lost 4 bases and the V segment lost 6 bases, leaving 9 bases of the junction unmatched. The CDR3 coding sequence is TGTGCCAGCAGGAAAGGGACAGAAGCTTACAATGAGCAGTTCTTC. Residues: CASRKGTEAYNEQFF.

This chain joins TRBV6-5 and TRBJ1-6, with D maybe TRBD1 (5 bases). Trimming removed 6 bases from V and 6 bases from J, with 12 bases in between. This CDR3 contains 14 residues. The V gene's germline CDR1 is MNHEY and CDR2 SVGAGI. The CDR3 DNA is TGTGCCAGCAGGAGCGACAGCCGTAATTCACCCCTCCACTTT. Its translation: CASRSDSRNSPLHF.

The gene calls are TRBV5-6 and TRBJ2-7, with D unresolved. From germline, CDR1 is SGHDT and CDR2 YYEEEE. Trimming removed 1 base at V and 4 bases at J, with 3 bases between. The CDR3 totals 11 residues. The CDR3 loop is CASSLQYEQYF. In nucleotides, the CDR3 is TGTGCCAGCAGCTTGCAGTACGAGCAGTACTTC.

The chain joins TRBV6-5 to TRBJ1-2; D remains ambiguous. CDR1 and CDR2 (germline): MNHEY, SVGAGI. The CDR3 covers 13 residues. V was shortened by 6 bases and J by 2 bases, with 10 bases between the two germline ends. CDR3 sequence reads: CASSPRRNYGYTF. CDR3 coding DNA: TGTGCCAGCAGCCCCCGGAGGAACTATGGCTACACCTTC.

The chain is built from TRBV7-9 and TRBJ1-1; maybe TRBD1 (6 bases). The CDR3 extends over 14 amino acids. Germline CDR1 reads SEHNR; CDR2 reads FQNEAQ (reference sequence). V lost 4 bases and J lost 2, with 11 bases in between. The CDR3 DNA reads as TGTGCCAGCAGCTACCGGGACACCAACACTGAAGCTTTCTTT. Amino acid sequence: CASSYRDTNTEAFF.

J is TRBJ1-6 and V is TRBV7-9, with a possible D match to TRBD1 (5 bases). The CDR3 sequence is 13 residues long. The germline V gene has CDR1 SEHNR and CDR2 FQNEAQ (reference sequence). The germline V and J ends were trimmed by 6 bases and 9 bases, with 12 bases remaining between them. The CDR3 protein is CASSKRQISPLHF. The CDR3 coding sequence is TGTGCCAGCAGTAAAAGACAGATTTCACCCCTCCACTTT.

The gene calls are TRBV5-6 and TRBJ1-2; D may be TRBD1 (6 bases). Germline loops: CDR1 SGHDT, CDR2 YYEEEE. This CDR3 has 13 amino acids. V lost 5 bases and J lost 4, with 12 bases in between. The CDR3 region has the DNA TGTGCCAGCAGTGAGGGGGTTGGCTATGGCTACACCTTC. Its translation is CASSEGVGYGYTF.